The rows below give T cell receptor beta chains drawn from one sample of a study of healthy donors' naive CD4 and CD8 T cells. TCRdb reanalysed the reads using MiXCR and keeps one entry per CDR3 protein. The table includes approximately 180,000 distinct CDR3 sequences, about four fifths detected once. Material for sequencing was naive CD4+ and CD8+ T cells sorted from blood, pooled from several donors. These TCRs come from a pool of human donors in good health; the sample pools cells from several healthy donors. Both conserved end residues are part of each CDR3. A D gene is named only where the DNA matches it firmly. The size field is filled for only some rows; it gives once, few, many or a size class.

>14|.|TRBV6-5|.|TRBJ2-4
CASSPGVAKNIQYF
TGTGCCAGCAGCCCGGGCGTAGCCAAAAACATTCAGTACTTC
>12|.|TRBV12-3/TRBV12-4|TRBD1|TRBJ2-7
CASRPGGSEQYF
TGTGCCAGCAGGCCAGGGGGCAGCGAGCAGTACTTC
>16|few|TRBV19|TRBD1|TRBJ1-5
CASSSTRQGSNQPQHF
TGTGCCAGTAGCTCTACCCGACAGGGAAGCAATCAGCCCCAGCATTTT
>14|few|TRBV19|TRBD2|TRBJ2-1
CASSKGLVYNEQFF
TGTGCCAGTAGTAAGGGACTAGTTTACAATGAGCAGTTCTTC
>15|.|TRBV6-5|.|TRBJ2-7
CASSYSNGEVYEQYF
TGTGCCAGCAGTTACTCGAACGGAGAGGTCTACGAGCAGTACTTC
>13|.|TRBV6-2/TRBV6-3|.|TRBJ2-1
CASRRAKYNEQFF
TGTGCCAGCAGGCGGGCGAAGTACAATGAGCAGTTCTTC
>12|.|TRBV20-1|.|TRBJ1-1
CSAPTRGTEAFF
TGCAGTGCCCCGACAAGGGGAACTGAAGCTTTCTTT
>13|few|TRBV6-5|.|TRBJ1-5
CASSWAGDQPQHF
TGTGCCAGCAGTTGGGCAGGGGATCAGCCCCAGCATTTT
>17|.|TRBV11-3|TRBD2|TRBJ2-1
CASSDFPSSGGFNEQFF
TGTGCCAGCAGCGACTTTCCATCTAGCGGGGGGTTCAATGAGCAGTTCTTC
>16|.|TRBV19|.|TRBJ1-1
CASSIGTGRIQTEAFF
TGTGCCAGTAGTATCGGGACGGGACGGATTCAGACTGAAGCTTTCTTT
>17|.|TRBV7-9|TRBD1|TRBJ2-7
CASSLEVSGTGVHEQYF
TGTGCCAGCAGCTTAGAGGTCTCCGGGACAGGGGTTCACGAGCAGTACTTC
>15|.|TRBV10-3|.|TRBJ2-7
CAISESVGTSYEQYF
TGTGCCATCAGTGAGTCGGTGGGGACCTCCTACGAGCAGTACTTC
>15|.|TRBV6-5|.|TRBJ1-1
CASSYGTARGPEAFF
TGTGCCAGCAGTTACGGAACGGCTAGAGGCCCTGAAGCTTTCTTT
>9|once|TRBV6-2/TRBV6-3|.|TRBJ2-5
CASRETQYF
TGTGCCAGTCGAGAGACCCAGTACTTC
>13|.|TRBV29-1|.|TRBJ1-3
CSVALGPGNTIYF
TGCAGCGTGGCTCTGGGACCTGGAAACACCATATATTTT
>14|.|TRBV5-4|.|TRBJ2-3
CASSHRPGPDTQYF
TGTGCCAGCAGCCACCGTCCTGGTCCAGATACGCAGTATTTT
>16|.|TRBV6-2/TRBV6-3|.|TRBJ2-4
CASLKPTGTSKNIQYF
TGTGCCAGCCTCAAGCCGACCGGGACATCCAAAAACATTCAGTACTTC
>17|.|TRBV29-1|TRBD1|TRBJ1-2
CSVERTREGALAQGYTF
TGCAGCGTTGAACGGACTAGGGAGGGGGCGCTTGCGCAAGGCTACACCTTC
>15|.|TRBV18|TRBD1|TRBJ1-1
CASSPTGTEGTEAFF
TGTGCCAGCTCACCAACAGGGACAGAGGGCACTGAAGCTTTCTTT
>16|.|TRBV5-4|TRBD1|TRBJ2-1
CASSLGTGPIYNEQFF
TGTGCCAGCAGCTTGGGGACAGGACCTATCTACAATGAGCAGTTCTTC